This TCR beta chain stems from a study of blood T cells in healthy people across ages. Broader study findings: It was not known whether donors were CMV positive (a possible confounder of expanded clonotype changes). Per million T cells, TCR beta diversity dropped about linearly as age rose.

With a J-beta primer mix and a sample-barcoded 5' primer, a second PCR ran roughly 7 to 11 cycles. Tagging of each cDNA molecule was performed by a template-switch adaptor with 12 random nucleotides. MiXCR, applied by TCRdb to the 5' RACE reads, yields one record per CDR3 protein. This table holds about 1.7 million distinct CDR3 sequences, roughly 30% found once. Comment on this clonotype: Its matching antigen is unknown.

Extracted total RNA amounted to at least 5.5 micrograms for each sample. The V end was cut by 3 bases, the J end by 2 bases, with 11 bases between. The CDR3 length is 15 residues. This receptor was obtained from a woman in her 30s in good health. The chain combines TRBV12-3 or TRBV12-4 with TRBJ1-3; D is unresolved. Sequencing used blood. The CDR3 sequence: CASSFSRATGNTIYF. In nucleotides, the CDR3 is TGTGCCAGCAGTTTCTCGAGGGCGACTGGAAACACCATATATTTT.